The next 8 T cell receptor beta chains were all read from a single sample in a study of CD8 T cells in ankylosing spondylitis. Each CDR3 protein gets one entry after TCRdb re-called the 5' RACE reads with MiXCR. The sample has approximately 38,000 distinct CDR3 sequences; roughly 2.5% are singletons. Sequencing input: blood, either unsorted or a sorted T cell fraction (not recorded which). Source of these receptors: a male donor with ankylosing spondylitis or in good health (not recorded which).

This clonotype was counted at least ten times. Here the CDR3 reads CASSVEDGYTF. For the CDR3, the DNA is TGTGCCAGCAGCGTAGAGGACGGCTACACCTTC. This chain connects TRBV9 to TRBJ1-2; D is undetermined. The CDR3 is 11 amino acids. CDR1 is SGDLS and CDR2 is YYNGEE in the germline V gene. V lost 0 bases and J 8 bases, leaving 5 bases between the germline ends.

This clonotype was recorded at least ten times. The gene calls are TRBV9 and TRBJ2-7; D gene uncertain. The CDR3 covers 13 residues. The germline V gene has CDR1 SGDLS and CDR2 YYNGEE. Trimming stripped 0 bases from V and 3 bases from J, with 7 bases between. CDR3: CASSVGENYEQYF. Written as DNA, the CDR3 is TGTGCCAGCAGCGTAGGGGAAAACTACGAGCAGTACTTC.

At least ten counts were recorded for this clonotype. This chain connects TRBV9 to TRBJ2-2, with 7 bases fitting TRBD2. Trimming removed 4 bases from V and 6 bases from J; junction bases left unmatched: 9. The germline V gene encodes CDR1 SGDLS and CDR2 YYNGEE. This CDR3 has 15 amino acids. CDR3 sequence (DNA): TGTGCCAGCAGCTCAGATGGGAGGGCCTCCGGGGAGCTGTTTTTT. It yields the protein CASSSDGRASGELFF. The full variable domain, in which reference TRBV9 and TRBJ2-2 provide the parts outside the CDR3, is DSGVTQTPKHLITATGQRVTLRCSPRSGDLSVYWYQQSLDQGLQFLIQYYNGEERAKGNILERFSAQQFPDLHSELNLSSLELGDSALYFCASSSDGRASGELFFGEGSRLTVL.

This clonotype was found many times. The chain uses TRBV9 and TRBJ2-3; TRBD2 agrees at 12 bases. Germline values: CDR1 SGDLS, CDR2 YYNGEE. J lost 2 bases, V lost 3 bases, and 4 bases had no gene match. This CDR3 region has 16 residues. The CDR3 nucleotides are TGTGCCAGCAGCGCTACTAGCGGGAGGTCCACAGATACGCAGTATTTT. Translated, it gives CASSATSGRSTDTQYF.

This clonotype was observed at least ten times. The chain combines TRBV9 with TRBJ2-7; D not resolved. The CDR3 sequence is 14 residues long. Germline V lookup: CDR1 SGDLS, CDR2 YYNGEE. V dropped 4 bases and J dropped 0 bases, with 11 bases sitting between them. CDR3 loop: CASSTQWSSYEQYF. The DNA of the CDR3 is TGTGCCAGCAGCACCCAGTGGAGCTCCTACGAGCAGTACTTC.

This clonotype has a count of ten or more. The chain links TRBV9 to TRBJ2-2, with D possibly matching TRBD2 (5 bases). Germline values: CDR1 SGDLS, CDR2 YYNGEE. Trimming left V 0 bases short and J 6 bases short, with 6 bases between. The CDR3 length is 13 residues. The CDR3 DNA reads TGTGCCAGCAGCGTAGTGAGGGCCGGGGAGCTGTTTTTT. This translates into CASSVVRAGELFF.

This clonotype was seen many times. V gene TRBV9 combines with J gene TRBJ2-1; TRBD1 is a possible D gene (5 bases). V shed 3 bases and J shed 7 bases, with 14 bases lying between them. The CDR3 extends over 14 amino acids. The germline CDR1 and CDR2 sequences are SGDLS and YYNGEE. Here the CDR3 reads CASSEGRVRNEQFF. The CDR3 DNA sequence: TGTGCCAGCAGCGAGGGCAGGGTTAGGAATGAGCAGTTCTTC. The variable domain in full, completed from reference TRBV9 and TRBJ2-1, reads DSGVTQTPKHLITATGQRVTLRCSPRSGDLSVYWYQQSLDQGLQFLIQYYNGEERAKGNILERFSAQQFPDLHSELNLSSLELGDSALYFCASSEGRVRNEQFFGPGTRLTVL.

There are many counts of this clonotype. The genes are TRBV9 and TRBJ2-1; 7 bases fit TRBD2. CDR3 length: 15 amino acids. J was trimmed by 4 bases and V by 0 bases; bases with no gene match: 4. Germline CDR1 is SGDLS and CDR2 is YYNGEE. CDR3 sequence: CASSVGAGVYNEQFF. The CDR3 DNA follows: TGTGCCAGCAGCGTAGGGGCGGGAGTATACAATGAGCAGTTCTTC.